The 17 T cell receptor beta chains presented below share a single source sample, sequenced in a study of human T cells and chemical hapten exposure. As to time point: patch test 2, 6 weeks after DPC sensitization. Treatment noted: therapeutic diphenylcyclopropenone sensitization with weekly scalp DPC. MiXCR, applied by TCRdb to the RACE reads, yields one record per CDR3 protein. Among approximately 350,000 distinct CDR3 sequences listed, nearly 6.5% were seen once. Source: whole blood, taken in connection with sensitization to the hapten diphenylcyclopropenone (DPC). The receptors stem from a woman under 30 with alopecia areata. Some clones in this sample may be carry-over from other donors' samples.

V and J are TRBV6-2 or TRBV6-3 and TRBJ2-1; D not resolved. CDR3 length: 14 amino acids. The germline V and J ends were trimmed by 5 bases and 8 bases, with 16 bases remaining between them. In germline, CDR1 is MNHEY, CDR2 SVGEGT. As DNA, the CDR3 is TGTGCCAGCAGTCCCGGATCGACCGCCGATGAGCAGTTCTTC. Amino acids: CASSPGSTADEQFF.

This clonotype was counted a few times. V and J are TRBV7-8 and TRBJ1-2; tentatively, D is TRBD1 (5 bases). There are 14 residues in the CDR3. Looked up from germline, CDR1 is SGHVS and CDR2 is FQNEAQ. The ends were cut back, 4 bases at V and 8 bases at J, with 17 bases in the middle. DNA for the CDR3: TGTGCCAGCAGCTCACGGGACGGCCTCCGGGGCTACACCTTC. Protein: CASSSRDGLRGYTF.

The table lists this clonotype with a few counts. The CDR3 here is CASSFVAGGTDTQYF. The CDR3 DNA sequence: TGTGCCAGCAGCTTTGTCGCGGGGGGCACAGATACGCAGTATTTT. This chain joins TRBV7-2 and TRBJ2-3, with 7 bases aligning to TRBD2. Germline lookup yields CDR1 SGHTA and CDR2 FQGNSA. V was clipped by 3 bases and J by 1 base; unmatched bases: 4. CDR3 size: 15 residues.

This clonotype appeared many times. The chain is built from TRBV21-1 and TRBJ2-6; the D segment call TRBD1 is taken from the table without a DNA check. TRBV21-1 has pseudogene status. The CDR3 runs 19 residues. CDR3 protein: CASSKSERGAPPGANVLTF. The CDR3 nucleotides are TGTGCCAGCAGCAAATCGGAGCGGGGGGCCCCCCCTGGGGCCAACGTCCTGACTTTC.

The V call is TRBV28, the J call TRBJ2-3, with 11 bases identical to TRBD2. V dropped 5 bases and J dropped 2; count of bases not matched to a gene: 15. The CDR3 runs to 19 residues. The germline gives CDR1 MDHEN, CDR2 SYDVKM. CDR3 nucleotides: TGTGCCAGCAGTCTAGAGTTAGCGGGGGGGATCCCCGACACAGATACGCAGTATTTT. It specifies CASSLELAGGIPDTDTQYF.

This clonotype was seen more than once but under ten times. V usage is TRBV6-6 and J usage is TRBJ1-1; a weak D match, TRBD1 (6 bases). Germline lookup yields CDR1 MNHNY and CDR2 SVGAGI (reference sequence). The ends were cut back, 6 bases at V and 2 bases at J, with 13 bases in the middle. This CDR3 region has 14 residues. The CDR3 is CASRLGGGNTEAFF. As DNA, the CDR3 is TGTGCCAGCAGGCTGGGGGGGGGCAACACTGAAGCTTTCTTT.

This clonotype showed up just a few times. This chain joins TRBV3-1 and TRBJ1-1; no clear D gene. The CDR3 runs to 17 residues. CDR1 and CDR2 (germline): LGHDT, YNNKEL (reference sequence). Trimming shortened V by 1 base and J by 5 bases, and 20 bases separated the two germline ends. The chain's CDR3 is CASSQAGSEPVSTEAFF. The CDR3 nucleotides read TGTGCCAGCAGCCAAGCGGGATCGGAGCCAGTCTCGACTGAAGCTTTCTTT.

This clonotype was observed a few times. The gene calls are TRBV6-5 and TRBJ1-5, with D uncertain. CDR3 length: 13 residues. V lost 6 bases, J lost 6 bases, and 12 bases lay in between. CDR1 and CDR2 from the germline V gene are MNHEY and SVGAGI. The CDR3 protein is CASSRGDTQPQHF. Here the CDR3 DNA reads TGTGCCAGCAGCCGGGGAGACACTCAGCCCCAGCATTTT.

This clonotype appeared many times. CDR3 protein: CASSSSGFTDTQYF. CDR3 sequence (DNA): TGTGCCAGCAGTTCAAGCGGGTTCACAGATACGCAGTATTTT. The chain combines TRBV6-5 with TRBJ2-3, with D maybe TRBD2 (6 bases). V lost 4 bases to trimming and J lost 2 bases, with 10 bases between them. This CDR3 spans 14 amino acids. Looked up from germline, CDR1 is MNHEY and CDR2 is SVGAGI.

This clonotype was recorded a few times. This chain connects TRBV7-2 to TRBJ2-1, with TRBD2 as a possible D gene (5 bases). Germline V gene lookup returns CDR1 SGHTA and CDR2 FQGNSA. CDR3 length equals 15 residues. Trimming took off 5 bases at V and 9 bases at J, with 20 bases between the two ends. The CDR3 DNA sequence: TGTGCCAGCAGCCCTCCGGGGTACGTAAACCGTGAGCAGTTCTTC. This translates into CASSPPGYVNREQFF.

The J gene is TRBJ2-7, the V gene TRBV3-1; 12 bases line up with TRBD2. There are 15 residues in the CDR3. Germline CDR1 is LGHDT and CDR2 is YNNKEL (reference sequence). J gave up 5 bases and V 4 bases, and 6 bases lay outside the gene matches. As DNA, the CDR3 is TGTGCCAGCAGCCCTTCCCTAGCGGGGGGGCACGAGCAGTACTTC. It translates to CASSPSLAGGHEQYF.

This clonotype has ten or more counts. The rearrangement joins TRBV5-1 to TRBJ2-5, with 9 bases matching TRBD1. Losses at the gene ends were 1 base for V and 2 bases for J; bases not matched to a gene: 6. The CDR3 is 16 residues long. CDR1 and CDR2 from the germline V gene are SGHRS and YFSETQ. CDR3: CASSLLAGTGQETQYF. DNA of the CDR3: TGCGCCAGCAGCTTGCTTGCTGGGACAGGGCAAGAGACCCAGTACTTC.

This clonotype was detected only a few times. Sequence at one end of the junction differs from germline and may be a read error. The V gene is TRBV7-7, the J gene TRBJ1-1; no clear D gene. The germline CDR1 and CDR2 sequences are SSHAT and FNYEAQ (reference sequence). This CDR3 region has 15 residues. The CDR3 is CASSPNQAGRTEAFF. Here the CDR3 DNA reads TGTGCTAGCAGCCCGAACCAGGCCGGGCGCACTGAAGCTTTCTTT.

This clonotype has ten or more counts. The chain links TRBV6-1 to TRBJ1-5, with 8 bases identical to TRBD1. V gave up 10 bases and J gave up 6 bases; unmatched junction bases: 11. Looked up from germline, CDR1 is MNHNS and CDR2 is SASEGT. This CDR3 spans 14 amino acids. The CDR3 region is CAIERGQVGQPQHF. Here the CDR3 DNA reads TGTGCCATCGAACGGGGACAGGTCGGTCAGCCCCAGCATTTT.

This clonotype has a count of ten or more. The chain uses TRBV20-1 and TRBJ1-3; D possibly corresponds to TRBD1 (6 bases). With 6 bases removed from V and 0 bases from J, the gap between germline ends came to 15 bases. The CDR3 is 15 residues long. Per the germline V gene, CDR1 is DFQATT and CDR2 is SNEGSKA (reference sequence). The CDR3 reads CSAQRRGYSGNTIYF. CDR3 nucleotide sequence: TGCAGTGCACAGAGGAGGGGGTACTCTGGAAACACCATATATTTT.

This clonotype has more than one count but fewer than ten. Here the CDR3 reads CASSSLTTGGSYNEQFF. The CDR3 DNA is TGTGCCAGCAGTTCCCTAACCACGGGGGGTTCTTACAATGAGCAGTTCTTC. This chain uses TRBV6-2 or TRBV6-3 with TRBJ2-1, with 7 positions matching TRBD2. Germline assignment: CDR1 MNHEY and CDR2 SVGEGT. The CDR3 has 17 amino acids. J gave up 4 bases and V 4 bases, and 13 bases lay outside the gene matches.

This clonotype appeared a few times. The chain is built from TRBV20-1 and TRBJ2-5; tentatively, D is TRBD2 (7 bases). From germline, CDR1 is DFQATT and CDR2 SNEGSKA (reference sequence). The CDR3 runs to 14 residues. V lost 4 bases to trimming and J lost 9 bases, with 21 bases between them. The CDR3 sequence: CSAKRDGGQVSQYF. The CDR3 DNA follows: TGCAGTGCTAAGAGGGACGGGGGGCAAGTGTCCCAGTACTTC.